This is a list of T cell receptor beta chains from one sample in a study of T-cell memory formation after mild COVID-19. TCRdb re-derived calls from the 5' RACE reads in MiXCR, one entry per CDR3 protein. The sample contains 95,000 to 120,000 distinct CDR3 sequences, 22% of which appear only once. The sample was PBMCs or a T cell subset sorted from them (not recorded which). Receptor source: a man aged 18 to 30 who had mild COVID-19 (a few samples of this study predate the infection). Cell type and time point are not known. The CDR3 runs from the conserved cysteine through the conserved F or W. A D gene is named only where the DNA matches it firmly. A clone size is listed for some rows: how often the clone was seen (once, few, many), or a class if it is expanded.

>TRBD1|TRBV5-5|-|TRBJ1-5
CASSIQGSGNQPQHF
TGTGCCAGCAGCATACAGGGGAGTGGCAATCAGCCCCAGCATTTT
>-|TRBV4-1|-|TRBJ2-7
CASSKDYEQYF
TGCGCCAGCAGTAAAGACTACGAGCAGTACTTC
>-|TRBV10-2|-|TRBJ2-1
CASSEGRPGWNEQFF
TGCGCCAGCAGTGAGGGGCGGCCGGGGTGGAATGAGCAGTTCTTC
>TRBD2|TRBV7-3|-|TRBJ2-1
CASSPLGGVGNEQFF
TGTGCCAGCAGCCCTTTGGGGGGGGTCGGGAATGAGCAGTTCTTC
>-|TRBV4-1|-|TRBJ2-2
CASSRVRAPNTGEPFF
TGCGCCAGCAGCCGAGTGAGGGCCCCGAACACCGGGGAGCCGTTTTTT
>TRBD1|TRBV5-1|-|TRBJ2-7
CASRDTRTGGFYEQYF
TGCGCCAGCAGGGACACTCGGACAGGGGGCTTCTACGAGCAGTACTTC
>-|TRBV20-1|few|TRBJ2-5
CSARDHRARVSREETQYF
TGCAGTGCTAGAGATCATCGGGCAAGGGTGAGTCGAGAGGAGACCCAGTACTTC
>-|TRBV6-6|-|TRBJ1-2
CASSYWTVASNYGYTF
TGTGCCAGCAGTTACTGGACGGTCGCATCTAACTATGGCTACACCTTC
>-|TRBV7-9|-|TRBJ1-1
CASRITEAFF
TGTGCCAGCAGGATCACTGAAGCTTTCTTT
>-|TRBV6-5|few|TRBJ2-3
CASSYGTGRYTQYF
TGTGCCAGCAGTTATGGAACAGGGAGGTATACGCAGTATTTT
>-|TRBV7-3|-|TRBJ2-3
CASSAGPDTQYF
TGTGCCAGCAGTGCAGGGCCAGATACGCAGTATTTT
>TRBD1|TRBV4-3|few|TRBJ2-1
CASSQPPGQGSYNEQFF
TGCGCCAGCAGCCAACCGCCGGGACAGGGCTCATACAATGAGCAGTTCTTC
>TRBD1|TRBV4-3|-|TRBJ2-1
CASSQGTGASYNEQFF
TGCGCCAGCAGCCAGGGGACAGGGGCCTCCTACAATGAGCAGTTCTTC
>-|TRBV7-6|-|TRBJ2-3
CASSLDKDTQYF
TGTGCCAGCAGCTTGGATAAAGATACGCAGTATTTT
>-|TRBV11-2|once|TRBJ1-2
CASSLVISGDGYTF
TGTGCCAGCAGCTTAGTAATATCCGGGGACGGCTACACCTTC
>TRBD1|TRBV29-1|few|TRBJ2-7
CTGQGGSGEQYF
TGCACCGGACAGGGGGGGAGTGGGGAGCAGTACTTC
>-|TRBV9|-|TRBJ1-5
CASSETGNPRSQHF
TGTGCCAGCAGCGAAACCGGCAACCCCCGGTCCCAGCATTTT
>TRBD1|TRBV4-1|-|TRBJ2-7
CASSQQGASEQYF
TGCGCCAGCAGCCAGCAGGGGGCCTCCGAGCAGTACTTC
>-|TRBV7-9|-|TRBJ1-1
CASSLRPGGHTEAFF
TGTGCCAGCAGCTTACGTCCCGGGGGACACACTGAAGCTTTCTTT
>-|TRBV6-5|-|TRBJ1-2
CASGTRGRYGYTF
TGTGCCAGCGGTACGCGGGGCCGGTATGGCTACACCTTC
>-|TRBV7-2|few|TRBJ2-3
CASSLSQGITDTQYF
TGTGCCAGCAGCTTAAGTCAGGGGATCACAGATACGCAGTATTTT
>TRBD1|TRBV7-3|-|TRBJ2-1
CASSDGTGGYNEQFF
TGTGCCAGCAGCGACGGGACAGGGGGCTACAATGAGCAGTTCTTC
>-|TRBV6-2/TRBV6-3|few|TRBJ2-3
CASSWWDSKGPNTQYF
TGTGCCAGCAGTTGGTGGGACTCGAAGGGACCGAATACGCAGTATTTT
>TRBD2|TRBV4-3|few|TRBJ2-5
CASSQVSGLGETQYF
TGCGCCAGCAGCCAAGTTTCGGGACTAGGAGAGACCCAGTACTTC
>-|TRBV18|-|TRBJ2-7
CASSPQGTEQYF
TGTGCCAGCTCACCACAGGGTACCGAGCAGTACTTC
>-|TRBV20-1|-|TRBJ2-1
CSARVASDYNEQFF
TGCAGTGCTAGAGTCGCTAGCGACTACAATGAGCAGTTCTTC
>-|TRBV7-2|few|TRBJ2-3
CASSLGLSSRTDTQYF
TGTGCCAGCAGCCTAGGACTATCCTCGCGCACAGATACGCAGTATTTT
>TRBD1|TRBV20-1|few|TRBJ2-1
CSARDRGYNEQFF
TGCAGTGCTAGGGACAGGGGTTACAATGAGCAGTTCTTC
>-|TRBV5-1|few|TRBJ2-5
CASSTTSRETQYF
TGCGCCAGCAGCACGACTAGTAGAGAGACCCAGTACTTC
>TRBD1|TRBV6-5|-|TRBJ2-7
CASSYTGGPLEQYF
TGTGCCAGCAGTTACACAGGGGGCCCCCTCGAGCAGTACTTC
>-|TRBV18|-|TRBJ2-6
CASSPEGARRANVLTF
TGTGCCAGCTCACCAGAAGGGGCCCGGCGGGCCAACGTCCTGACTTTC
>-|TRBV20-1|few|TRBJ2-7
CSARARHSYEQYF
TGCAGTGCTAGGGCCAGACACTCCTACGAGCAGTACTTC
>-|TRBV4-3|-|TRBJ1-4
CASSLPRPDLATNEKLFF
TGCGCCAGCAGCCTCCCCCGGCCGGATTTAGCAACTAATGAAAAACTGTTTTTT
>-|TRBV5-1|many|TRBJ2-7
CASSLVDSSYEQYF
TGCGCCAGCAGCTTAGTAGACTCTTCCTACGAGCAGTACTTC
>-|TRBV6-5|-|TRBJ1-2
CASSYSRPSGGYTF
TGTGCCAGCAGTTACTCGCGGCCCTCCGGGGGCTACACCTTC